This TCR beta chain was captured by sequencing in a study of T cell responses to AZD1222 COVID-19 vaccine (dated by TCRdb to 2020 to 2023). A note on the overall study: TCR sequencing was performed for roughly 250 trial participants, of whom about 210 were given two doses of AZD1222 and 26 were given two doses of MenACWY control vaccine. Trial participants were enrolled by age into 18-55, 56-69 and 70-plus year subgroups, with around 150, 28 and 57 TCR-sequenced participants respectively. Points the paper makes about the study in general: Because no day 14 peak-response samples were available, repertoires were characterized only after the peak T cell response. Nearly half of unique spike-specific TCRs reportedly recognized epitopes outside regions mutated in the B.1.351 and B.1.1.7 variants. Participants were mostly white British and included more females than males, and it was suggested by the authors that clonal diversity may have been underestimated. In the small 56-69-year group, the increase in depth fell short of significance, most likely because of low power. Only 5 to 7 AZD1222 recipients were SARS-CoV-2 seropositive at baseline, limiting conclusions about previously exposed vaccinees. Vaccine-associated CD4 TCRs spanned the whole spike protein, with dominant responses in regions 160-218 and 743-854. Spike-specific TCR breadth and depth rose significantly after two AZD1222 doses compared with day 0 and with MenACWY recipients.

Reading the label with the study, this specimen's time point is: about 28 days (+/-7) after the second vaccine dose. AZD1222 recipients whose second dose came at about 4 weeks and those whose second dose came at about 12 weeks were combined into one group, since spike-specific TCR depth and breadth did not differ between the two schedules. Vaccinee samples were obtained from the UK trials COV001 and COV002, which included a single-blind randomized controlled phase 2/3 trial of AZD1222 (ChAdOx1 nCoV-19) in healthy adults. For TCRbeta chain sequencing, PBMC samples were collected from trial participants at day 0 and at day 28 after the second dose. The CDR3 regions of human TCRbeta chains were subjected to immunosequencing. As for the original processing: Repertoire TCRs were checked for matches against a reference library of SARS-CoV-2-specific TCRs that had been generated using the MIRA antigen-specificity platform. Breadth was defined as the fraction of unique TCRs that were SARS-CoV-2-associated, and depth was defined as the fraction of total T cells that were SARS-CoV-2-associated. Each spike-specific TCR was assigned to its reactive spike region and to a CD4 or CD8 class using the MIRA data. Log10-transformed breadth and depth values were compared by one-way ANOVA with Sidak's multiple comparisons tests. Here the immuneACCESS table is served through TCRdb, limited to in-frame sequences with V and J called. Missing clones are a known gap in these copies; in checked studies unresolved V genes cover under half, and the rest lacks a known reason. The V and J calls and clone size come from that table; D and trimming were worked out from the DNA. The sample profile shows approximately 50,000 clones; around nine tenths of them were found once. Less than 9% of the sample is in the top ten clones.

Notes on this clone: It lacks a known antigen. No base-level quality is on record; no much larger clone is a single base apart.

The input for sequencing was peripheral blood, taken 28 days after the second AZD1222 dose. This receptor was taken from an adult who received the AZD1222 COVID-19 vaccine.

The sequenced DNA: TGCGCCAGCAGCGTAATACGGAGCGGGGGGCTCCACAATGAGCAGTTCTTC. This is translated as CASSVIRSGGLHNEQFF. This receptor chain uses TRBV5-1 and TRBJ2-1; 9 bases in the middle match TRBD2. The CDR1 and CDR2 encoded by the germline V gene are SGHRS and YFSETQ. CDR3 length: 17 amino acids, cysteine to phenylalanine. The kept DNA is CDR3 alone, 51 bases in frame from the first base. Relative to germline, V is missing 4 bases and J is missing 5 bases, with 13 bases of the junction outside any gene match. Extended through the reference TRBV5-1 and TRBJ2-1 proteins, this CDR3 yields the full variable domain: KAGVTQTPRYLIKTRGQQVTLSCSPISGHRSVSWYQQTPGQGLQFLFEYFSETQRNKGNFPGRFSGRQFSNSRSEMNVSTLELGDSALYLCASSVIRSGGLHNEQFFGPGTRLTVL.